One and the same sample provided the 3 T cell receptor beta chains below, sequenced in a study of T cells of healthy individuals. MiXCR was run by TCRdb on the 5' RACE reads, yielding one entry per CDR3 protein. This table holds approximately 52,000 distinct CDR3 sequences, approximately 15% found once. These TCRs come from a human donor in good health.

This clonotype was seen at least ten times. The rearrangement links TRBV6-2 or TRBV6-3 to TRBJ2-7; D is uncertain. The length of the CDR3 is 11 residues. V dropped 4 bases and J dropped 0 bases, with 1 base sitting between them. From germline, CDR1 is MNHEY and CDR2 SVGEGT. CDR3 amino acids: CASSFSYEQYF. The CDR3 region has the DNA TGTGCCAGCAGTTTCTCCTACGAGCAGTACTTC.

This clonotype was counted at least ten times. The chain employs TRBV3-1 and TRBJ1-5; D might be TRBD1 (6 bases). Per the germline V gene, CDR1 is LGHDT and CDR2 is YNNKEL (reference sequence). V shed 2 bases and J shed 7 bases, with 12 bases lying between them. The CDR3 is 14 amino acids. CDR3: CASSQRGGEQPQHF. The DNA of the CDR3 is TGTGCCAGCAGCCAACGAGGGGGGGAACAGCCCCAGCATTTT.

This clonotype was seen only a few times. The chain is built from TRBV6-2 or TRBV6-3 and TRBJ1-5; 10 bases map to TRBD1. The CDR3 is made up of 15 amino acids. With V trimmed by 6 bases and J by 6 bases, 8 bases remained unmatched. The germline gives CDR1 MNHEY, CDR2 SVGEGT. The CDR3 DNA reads TGTGCCAGCAGCCGACAGGGGGCTGGGGGTCAGCCCCAGCATTTT. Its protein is CASSRQGAGGQPQHF.